This paragraph reports one TCR beta chain. The V end was cut by 11 bases, the J end by 1 base, with 18 bases between. CDR1 is MDHEN and CDR2 is SYDVKM in the germline V gene. The CDR3 has 15 residues. This entry belongs to a study of blood T cell repertoires in COVID-19. Turning to the study itself: The United States, Italy and Spain supplied acute and convalescent COVID-19 samples. Sources were T cells, B-cell-depleted T cells, or PBMCs; the material itself was cDNA or gDNA.

The authors' processing: Quantification of nucleated cells was approximated via reference gene primer amplification. Sequenced by immunoSEQ multiplex PCR; TCRdb stores in-frame clones only, minus some. V and J calls and clone size are those listed in that table; D and trimming were worked out from the DNA. The table has fewer than 110,000 clones, nearly 90% seen once. This rearrangement joins TRBV28 to TRBJ1-5; possible D gene TRBD1, 5 bases. The sequence came from a man aged 45-65 years in a cohort sampled during active COVID-19. The sample was peripheral blood. The CDR3 nucleotides read TGTGCCGTCACTGTCGGAGGGGTCAGCAATCAGCCCCAGCATTTT. This encodes CAVTVGGVSNQPQHF.